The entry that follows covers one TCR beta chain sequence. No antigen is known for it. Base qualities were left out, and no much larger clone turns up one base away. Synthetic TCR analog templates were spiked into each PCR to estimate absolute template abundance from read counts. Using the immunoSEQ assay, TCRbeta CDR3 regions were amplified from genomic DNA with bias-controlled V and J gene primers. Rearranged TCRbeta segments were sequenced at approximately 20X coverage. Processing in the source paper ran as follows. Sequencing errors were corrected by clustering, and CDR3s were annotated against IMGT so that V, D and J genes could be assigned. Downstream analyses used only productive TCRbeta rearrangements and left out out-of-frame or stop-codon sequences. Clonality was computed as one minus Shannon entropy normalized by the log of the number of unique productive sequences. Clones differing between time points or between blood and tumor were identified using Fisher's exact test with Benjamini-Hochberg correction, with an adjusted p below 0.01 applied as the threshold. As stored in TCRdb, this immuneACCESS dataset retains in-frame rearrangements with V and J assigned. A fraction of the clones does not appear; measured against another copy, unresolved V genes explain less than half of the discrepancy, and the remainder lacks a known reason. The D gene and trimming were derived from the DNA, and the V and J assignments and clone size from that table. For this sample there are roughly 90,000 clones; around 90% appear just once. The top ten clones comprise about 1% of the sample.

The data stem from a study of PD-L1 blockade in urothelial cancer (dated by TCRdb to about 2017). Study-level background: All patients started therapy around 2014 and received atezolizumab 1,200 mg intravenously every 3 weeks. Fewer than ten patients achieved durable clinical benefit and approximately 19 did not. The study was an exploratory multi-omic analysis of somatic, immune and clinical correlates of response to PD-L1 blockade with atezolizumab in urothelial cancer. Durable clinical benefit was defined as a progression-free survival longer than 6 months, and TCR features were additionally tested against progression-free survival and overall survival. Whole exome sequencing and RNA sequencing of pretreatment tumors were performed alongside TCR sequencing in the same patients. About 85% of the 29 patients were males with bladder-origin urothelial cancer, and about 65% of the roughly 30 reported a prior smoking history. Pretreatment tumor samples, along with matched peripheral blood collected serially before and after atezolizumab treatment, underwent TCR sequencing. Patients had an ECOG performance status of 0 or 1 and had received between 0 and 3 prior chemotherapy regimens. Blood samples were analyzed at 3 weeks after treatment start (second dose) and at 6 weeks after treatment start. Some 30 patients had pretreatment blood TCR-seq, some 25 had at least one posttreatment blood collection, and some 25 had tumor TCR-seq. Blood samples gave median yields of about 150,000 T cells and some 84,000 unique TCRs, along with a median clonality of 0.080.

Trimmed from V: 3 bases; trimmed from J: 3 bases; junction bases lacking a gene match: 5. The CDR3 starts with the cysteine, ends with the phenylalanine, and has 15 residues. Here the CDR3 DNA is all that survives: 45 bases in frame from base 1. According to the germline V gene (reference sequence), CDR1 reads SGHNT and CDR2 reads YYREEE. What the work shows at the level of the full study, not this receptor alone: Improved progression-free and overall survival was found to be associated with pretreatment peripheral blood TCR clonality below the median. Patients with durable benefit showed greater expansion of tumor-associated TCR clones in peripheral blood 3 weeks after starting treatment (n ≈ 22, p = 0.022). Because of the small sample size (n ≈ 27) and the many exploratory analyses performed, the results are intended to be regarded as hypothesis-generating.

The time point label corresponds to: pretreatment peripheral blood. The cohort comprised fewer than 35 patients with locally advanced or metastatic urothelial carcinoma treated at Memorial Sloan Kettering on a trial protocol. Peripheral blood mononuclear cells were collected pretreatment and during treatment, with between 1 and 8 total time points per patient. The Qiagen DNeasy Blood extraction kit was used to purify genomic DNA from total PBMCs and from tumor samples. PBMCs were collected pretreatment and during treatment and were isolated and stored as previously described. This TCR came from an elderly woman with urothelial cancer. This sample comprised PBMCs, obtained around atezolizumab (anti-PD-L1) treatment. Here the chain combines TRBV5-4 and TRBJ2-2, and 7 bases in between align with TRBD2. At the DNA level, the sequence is TGTGCCAGCAGCTGGGCGGGAGTGGACACCGGGGAGCTGTTTTTT. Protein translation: CASSWAGVDTGELFF.